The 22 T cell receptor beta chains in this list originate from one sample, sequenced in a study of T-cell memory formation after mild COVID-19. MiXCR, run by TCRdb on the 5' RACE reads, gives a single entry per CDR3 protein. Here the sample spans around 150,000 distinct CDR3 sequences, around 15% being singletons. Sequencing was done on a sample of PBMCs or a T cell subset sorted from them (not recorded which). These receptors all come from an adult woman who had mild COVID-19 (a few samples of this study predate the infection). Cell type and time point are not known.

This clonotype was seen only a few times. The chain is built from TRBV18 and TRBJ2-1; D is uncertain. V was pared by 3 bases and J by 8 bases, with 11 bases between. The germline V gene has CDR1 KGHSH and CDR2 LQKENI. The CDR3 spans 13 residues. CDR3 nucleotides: TGTGCCAGCTCACCTCCTCGTAGGGATGAGCAGTTCTTC. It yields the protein CASSPPRRDEQFF.

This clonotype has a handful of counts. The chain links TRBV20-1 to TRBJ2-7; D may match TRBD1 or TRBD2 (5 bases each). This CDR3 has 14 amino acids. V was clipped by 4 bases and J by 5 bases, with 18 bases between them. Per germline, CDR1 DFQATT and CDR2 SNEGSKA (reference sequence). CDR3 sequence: CSATPPGRPNEQYF. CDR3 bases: TGCAGTGCTACCCCCCCGGGACGGCCAAACGAGCAGTACTTC.

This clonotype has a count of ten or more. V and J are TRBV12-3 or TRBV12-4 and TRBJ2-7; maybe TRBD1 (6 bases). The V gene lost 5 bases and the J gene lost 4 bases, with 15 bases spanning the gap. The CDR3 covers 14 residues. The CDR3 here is CASSSQGQKYEQYF. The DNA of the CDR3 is TGTGCCAGCAGTAGCCAAGGACAGAAGTACGAGCAGTACTTC.

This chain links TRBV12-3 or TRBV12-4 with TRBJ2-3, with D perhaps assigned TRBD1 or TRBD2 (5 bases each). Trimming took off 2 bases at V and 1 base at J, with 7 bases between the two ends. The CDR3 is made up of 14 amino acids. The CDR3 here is CASSLLGGTDTQYF. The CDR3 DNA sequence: TGTGCCAGCAGTTTATTGGGGGGCACAGATACGCAGTATTTT.

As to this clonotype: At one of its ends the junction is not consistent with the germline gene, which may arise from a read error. The CDR3 DNA is TGTGCCAGCAGCTTGAGACAGCCTCGCTACCTCCGCTTC. This translates into CASSLRQPRYLRF. The chain recombines TRBV5-5 with TRBJ1-2; a weak D match, TRBD1 (5 bases). This CDR3 region has 13 residues. Germline values: CDR1 SGHKS, CDR2 YYEKEE (reference sequence).

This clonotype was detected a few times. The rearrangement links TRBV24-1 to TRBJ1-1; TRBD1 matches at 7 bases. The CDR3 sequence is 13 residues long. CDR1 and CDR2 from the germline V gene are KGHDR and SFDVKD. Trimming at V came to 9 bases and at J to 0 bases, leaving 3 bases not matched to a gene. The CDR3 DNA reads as TGTGCCACCCGGACAGGATTGAACACTGAAGCTTTCTTT. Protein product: CATRTGLNTEAFF.

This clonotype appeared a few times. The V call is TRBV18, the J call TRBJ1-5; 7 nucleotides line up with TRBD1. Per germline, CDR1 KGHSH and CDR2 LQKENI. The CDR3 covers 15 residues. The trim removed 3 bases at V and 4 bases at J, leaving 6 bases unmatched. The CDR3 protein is CASSPNRGENQPQHF. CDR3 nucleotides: TGTGCCAGCTCACCGAACAGGGGCGAAAATCAGCCCCAGCATTTT.

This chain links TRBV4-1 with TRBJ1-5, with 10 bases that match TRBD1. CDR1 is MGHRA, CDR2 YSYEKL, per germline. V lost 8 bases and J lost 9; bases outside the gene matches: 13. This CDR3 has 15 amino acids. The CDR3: CASSPGQGFLLPQHF. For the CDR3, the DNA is TGCGCCAGCTCACCGGGACAGGGGTTCTTATTGCCCCAGCATTTT.

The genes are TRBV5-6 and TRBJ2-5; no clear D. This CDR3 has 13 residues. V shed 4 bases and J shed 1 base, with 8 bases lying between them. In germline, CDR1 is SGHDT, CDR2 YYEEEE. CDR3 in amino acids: CASSPWRQETQYF. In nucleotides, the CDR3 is TGTGCCAGCAGCCCCTGGCGCCAAGAGACCCAGTACTTC.

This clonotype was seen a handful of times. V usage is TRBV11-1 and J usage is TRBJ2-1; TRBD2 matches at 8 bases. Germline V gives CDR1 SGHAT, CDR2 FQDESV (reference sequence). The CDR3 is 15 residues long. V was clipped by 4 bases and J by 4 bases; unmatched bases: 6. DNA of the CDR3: TGTGCCAGCAGCTGGGGGCTAGCGGGTTACAATGAGCAGTTCTTC. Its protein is CASSWGLAGYNEQFF.

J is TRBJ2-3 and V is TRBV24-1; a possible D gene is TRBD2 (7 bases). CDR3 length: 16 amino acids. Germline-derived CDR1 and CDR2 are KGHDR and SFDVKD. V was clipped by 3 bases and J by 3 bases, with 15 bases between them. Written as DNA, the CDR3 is TGTGCCACCAGTGATCTGACTAGCCAGGGGACAGATACGCAGTATTTT. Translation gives CATSDLTSQGTDTQYF.

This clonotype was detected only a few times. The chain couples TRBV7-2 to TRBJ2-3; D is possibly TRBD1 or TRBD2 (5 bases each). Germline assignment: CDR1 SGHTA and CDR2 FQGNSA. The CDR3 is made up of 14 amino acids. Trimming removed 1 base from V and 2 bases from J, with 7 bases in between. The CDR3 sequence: CASSLGGNTDTQYF. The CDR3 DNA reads TGTGCCAGCAGCTTAGGGGGGAACACAGATACGCAGTATTTT.

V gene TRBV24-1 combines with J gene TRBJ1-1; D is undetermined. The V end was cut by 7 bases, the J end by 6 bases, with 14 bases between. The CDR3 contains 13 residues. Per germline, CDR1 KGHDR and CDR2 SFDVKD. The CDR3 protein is CATSQDGWAEAFF. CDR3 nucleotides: TGTGCCACCAGCCAGGACGGGTGGGCTGAAGCTTTCTTT.

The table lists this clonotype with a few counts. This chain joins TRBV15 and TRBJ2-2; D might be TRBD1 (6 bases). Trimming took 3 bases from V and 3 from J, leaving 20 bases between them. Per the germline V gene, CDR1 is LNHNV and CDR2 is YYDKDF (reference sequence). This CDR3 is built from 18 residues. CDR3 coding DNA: TGTGCCACCAGCAGTGCCGGGACACACTCCAGGGACACCGGGGAGCTGTTTTTT. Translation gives CATSSAGTHSRDTGELFF.

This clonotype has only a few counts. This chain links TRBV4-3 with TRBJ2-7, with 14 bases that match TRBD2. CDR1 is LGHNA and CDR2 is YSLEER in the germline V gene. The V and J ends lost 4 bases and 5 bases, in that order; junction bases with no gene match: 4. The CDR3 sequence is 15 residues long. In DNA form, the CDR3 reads TGCGCCAGCAGCCTTGGGACTAGCGGGAGCAACGAGCAGTACTTC. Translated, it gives CASSLGTSGSNEQYF.

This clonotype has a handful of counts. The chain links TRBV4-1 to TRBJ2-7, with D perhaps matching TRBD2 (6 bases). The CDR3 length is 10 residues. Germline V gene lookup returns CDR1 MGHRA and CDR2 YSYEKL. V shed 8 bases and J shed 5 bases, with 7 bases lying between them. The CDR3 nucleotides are TGCGCCAGCTCGGGAGACGAGCAGTACTTC. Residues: CASSGDEQYF.

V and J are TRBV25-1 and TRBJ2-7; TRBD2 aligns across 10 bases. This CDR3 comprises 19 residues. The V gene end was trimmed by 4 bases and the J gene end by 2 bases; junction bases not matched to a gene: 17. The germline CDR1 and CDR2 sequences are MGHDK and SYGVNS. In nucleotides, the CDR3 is TGTGCCAGCAGTGTAGGATACAGGGCAGGACTAGCGGACACCTACGAGCAGTACTTC. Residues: CASSVGYRAGLADTYEQYF.

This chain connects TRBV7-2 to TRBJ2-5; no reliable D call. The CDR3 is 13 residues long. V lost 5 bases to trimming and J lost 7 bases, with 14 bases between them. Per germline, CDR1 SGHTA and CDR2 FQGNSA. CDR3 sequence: CASSHELTPTQYF. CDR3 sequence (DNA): TGTGCCAGCAGCCATGAACTGACCCCGACCCAGTACTTC.

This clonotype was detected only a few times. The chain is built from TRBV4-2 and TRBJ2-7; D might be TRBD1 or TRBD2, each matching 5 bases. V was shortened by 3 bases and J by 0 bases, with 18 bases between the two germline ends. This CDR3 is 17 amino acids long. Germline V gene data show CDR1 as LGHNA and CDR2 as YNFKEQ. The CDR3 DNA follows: TGTGCCAGCAGCCACCCTACCGGGGCGGTTAGCTCCTACGAGCAGTACTTC. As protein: CASSHPTGAVSSYEQYF.

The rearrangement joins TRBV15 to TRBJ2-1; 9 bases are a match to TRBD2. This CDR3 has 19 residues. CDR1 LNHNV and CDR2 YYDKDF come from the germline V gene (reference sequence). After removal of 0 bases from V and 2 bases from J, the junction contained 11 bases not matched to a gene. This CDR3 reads CATSRDVAGGGRTYNEQFF. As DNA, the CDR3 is TGTGCCACCAGCAGAGATGTGGCGGGAGGGGGAAGGACCTACAATGAGCAGTTCTTC.

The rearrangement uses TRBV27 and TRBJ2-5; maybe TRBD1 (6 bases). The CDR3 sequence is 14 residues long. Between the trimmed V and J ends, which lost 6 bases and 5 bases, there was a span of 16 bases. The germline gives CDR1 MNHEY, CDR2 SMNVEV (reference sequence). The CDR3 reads CASSRQIRGETQYF. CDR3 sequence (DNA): TGTGCCAGCAGCAGACAGATAAGGGGGGAGACCCAGTACTTC.

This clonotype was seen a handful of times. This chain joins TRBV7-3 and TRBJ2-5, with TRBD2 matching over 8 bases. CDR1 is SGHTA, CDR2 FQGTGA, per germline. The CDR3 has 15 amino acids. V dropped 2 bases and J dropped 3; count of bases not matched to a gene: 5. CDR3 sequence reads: CASSLAGGFEETQYF. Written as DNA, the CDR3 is TGTGCCAGCAGCTTAGCGGGGGGTTTCGAAGAGACCCAGTACTTC.